The clone carrying this T cell receptor beta chain has just a few counts. Construction of the TCRbeta library involved unique molecular identifiers. TCRdb itself ran the PCR reads through MiXCR, one entry per CDR3 protein. The profile covers about 500,000 distinct CDR3 sequences, with less than 35% appearing a single time and 2% to 2.5% taken by the ten largest. The source of the sample is a study of T-cell reconstitution after alpha-beta-depleted transplantation in children. Sequenced material: PBMCs from the stem cell graft donor, taken from the stem cell graft. This receptor was taken from a human donor who donated a stem cell graft to a child with aplastic anemia.

The CDR3 nucleotides are TGCGCCAGCAGTGATCCCGGAAGGTTCGGGACAGTAACCTACAATGAGCAGTTCTTC. Translation: CASSDPGRFGTVTYNEQFF. The chain carries TRBV10-2 and TRBJ2-1; TRBD1 agrees at 7 bases. The V and J ends lost 3 bases and 2 bases, in that order; junction bases with no gene match: 16. CDR3 size: 19 residues. In germline, CDR1 is WSHSY, CDR2 SAAADI.